These 19 T cell receptor beta chains share one sample of origin, sequenced in a study of memory CD4+ T cells and cytomegalovirus serostatus. The sort gate was single viable CD3+CD4+CD8-CD45RO+ cells for memory CD4+ T cells. The method was immunoSEQ multiplex PCR; TCRdb's version includes in-frame clones alone and lacks a portion of them. Among 80,000 to 100,000 clones listed, roughly 80% were seen once. Sequencing was performed on memory CD4+ T cells from blood. The origin of the receptors is an adult in good health and CMV-seropositive.

This rearrangement joins TRBV30 to TRBJ2-1; D ambiguous. Germline CDR1 is GTSNPN and CDR2 is SVGIG (reference sequence). V was pared by 0 bases and J by 6 bases, with 3 bases between. This CDR3 is built from 11 residues. DNA of the CDR3: TGTGCCTGGAGTGTTAGCAATGAGCAGTTCTTC. As protein: CAWSVSNEQFF.

The rearrangement uses TRBV6-5 and TRBJ1-2, with D maybe TRBD1 (6 bases). V lost 3 bases, J lost 5 bases, and 13 bases lay in between. The CDR3 runs 14 residues. Germline values: CDR1 MNHEY, CDR2 SVGAGI. The CDR3 sequence is CASSYRQVEYGYTF. Written as DNA, the CDR3 is TGTGCCAGCAGTTATAGACAGGTGGAGTATGGCTACACCTTC.

The V and J genes are TRBV5-1 and TRBJ2-3; D is perhaps TRBD2 (6 bases). The CDR3 is made up of 15 amino acids. Germline lookup yields CDR1 SGHRS and CDR2 YFSETQ. V lost 5 bases and J 0 bases, leaving 13 bases between the germline ends. CDR3 amino acids: CASRVGGISTDTQYF. CDR3 nucleotide sequence: TGCGCCAGCAGGGTAGGAGGGATTAGCACAGATACGCAGTATTTT. The complete variable domain, with remaining parts taken from reference TRBV5-1 and TRBJ2-3, reads KAGVTQTPRYLIKTRGQQVTLSCSPISGHRSVSWYQQTPGQGLQFLFEYFSETQRNKGNFPGRFSGRQFSNSRSEMNVSTLELGDSALYLCASRVGGISTDTQYFGPGTRLTVL.

The chain links TRBV19 to TRBJ2-7; 10 bases are a match to TRBD2. The CDR3 extends over 18 amino acids. The V gene end was trimmed by 0 bases and the J gene end by 0 bases; junction bases not matched to a gene: 8. The germline gives CDR1 LNHDA, CDR2 SQIVND (reference sequence). The CDR3 protein is CASSIEHRTSGYSYEQYF. In DNA, the CDR3 is TGTGCCAGTAGTATAGAACACCGGACTAGCGGATACTCCTACGAGCAGTACTTC.

The chain joins TRBV7-3 to TRBJ2-3; D gene unclear. V was clipped by 0 bases and J by 2 bases, with 6 bases between them. CDR3 size: 14 residues. Germline assignment: CDR1 SGHTA and CDR2 FQGTGA. The CDR3 is CASSLTGNTDTQYF. In DNA, the CDR3 is TGTGCCAGCAGCTTAACGGGAAACACAGATACGCAGTATTTT.

This sequence joins TRBV6-1 and TRBJ1-2; 10 nucleotides match TRBD1. Germline assignment: CDR1 MNHNS and CDR2 SASEGT. The CDR3 runs 15 residues. V was pared by 6 bases and J by 10 bases, with 14 bases of the junction left unmatched. This chain's CDR3 is CASRRAALGQGNYTF. The DNA of the CDR3 is TGTGCCAGCAGGAGGGCCGCGCTGGGACAGGGGAACTACACCTTC.

The chain joins TRBV5-1 to TRBJ2-5; D is tentatively TRBD1 or TRBD2 (7 bases each). The length of the CDR3 is 14 residues. Germline V lookup: CDR1 SGHRS, CDR2 YFSETQ. The V end lost 7 bases, the J end lost 7 bases, and 20 bases lay between the germline ends. The CDR3, as DNA: TGCGCCAGCCTTGCAGGGGGGGCTAAGGCGACCCAGTACTTC. This encodes CASLAGGAKATQYF.

The chain employs TRBV7-6 and TRBJ2-5; 8 nucleotides line up with TRBD2. Trimming took 2 bases from V and 5 from J; bases not matched to a gene: 7. The CDR3 covers 15 residues. Germline V CDR1 and CDR2: SGHVS, FNYEAQ. CDR3 nucleotides: TGTGCCAGCAGCTTAATTGGGACTAGATCGGAGACCCAGTACTTC. It is translated as CASSLIGTRSETQYF.

The chain employs TRBV28 and TRBJ1-4; D is possibly TRBD1 (6 bases). The CDR3 is 15 amino acids. CDR1 MDHEN and CDR2 SYDVKM come from the germline V gene. Trimming shortened V by 6 bases and J by 8 bases, and 19 bases separated the two germline ends. Here the CDR3 reads CASSLGAEGREKLFF. In DNA form, the CDR3 reads TGTGCCAGCAGCCTGGGGGCAGAAGGGCGGGAAAAACTGTTTTTT. The full variable domain, rest sourced from reference TRBV28 and TRBJ1-4, is DVKVTQSSRYLVKRTGEKVFLECVQDMDHENMFWYRQDPGLGLRLIYFSYDVKMKEKGDIPEGYSVSREKKERFSLILESASTNQTSMYLCASSLGAEGREKLFFGSGTQLSVL.

In its sample, this clone was seen a few times. The rearrangement uses TRBV7-8 and TRBJ2-7, with D possibly being TRBD1 (5 bases). V was trimmed by 1 base and J by 2 bases, leaving 6 bases between them. Germline CDR1 and CDR2: SGHVS and FQNEAQ. The CDR3 runs to 13 residues. CDR3 DNA: TGTGCCAGCAGCTTAGACAGGACCTACGAGCAGTACTTC. It encodes CASSLDRTYEQYF.

This sequence joins TRBV2 and TRBJ2-3; 10 positions agree with TRBD2. J was trimmed by 6 bases and V by 10 bases; bases with no gene match: 16. The length of the CDR3 is 16 residues. Germline values: CDR1 SNHLY, CDR2 FYNNEI. In DNA form, the CDR3 reads TGTGCCATTCCCGAGGGAGCGGGAGGGGGCAGGGATACGCAGTATTTT. Its protein is CAIPEGAGGGRDTQYF.

This sequence joins TRBV20-1 and TRBJ1-1, with D unclear. Trimming took off 4 bases at V and 5 bases at J, with 8 bases between the two ends. The germline V gene has CDR1 DFQATT and CDR2 SNEGSKA (reference sequence). This CDR3 has 11 amino acids. CDR3 DNA sequence: TGCAGTGCTATCGGTAGGACTGAAGCTTTCTTT. Protein sequence: CSAIGRTEAFF.

This clone was recorded a few times. The chain has TRBV10-3 and TRBJ2-5; tentatively, D is TRBD1 (6 bases). From germline, CDR1 is ENHRY and CDR2 SYGVKD. The CDR3 extends over 14 amino acids. The V gene lost 6 bases and the J gene lost 4 bases, with 15 bases spanning the gap. The CDR3 coding sequence is TGTGCCATCAGCAGACAGGACGTGGGAGAGACCCAGTACTTC. Translating it yields CAISRQDVGETQYF.

This sequence joins TRBV19 and TRBJ1-5; 8 bases are a match to TRBD1. V dropped 6 bases and J dropped 3; count of bases not matched to a gene: 7. The germline V gene has CDR1 LNHDA and CDR2 SQIVND (reference sequence). There are 15 residues in the CDR3. The CDR3 is CASSQQGVDNQPQHF. For the CDR3, the DNA is TGTGCCAGTAGCCAACAGGGGGTTGACAATCAGCCCCAGCATTTT.

The CDR3 region is CASRGRDRGYGYTF. The CDR3 coding sequence is TGTGCCAGCAGGGGCCGGGACAGGGGATATGGCTACACCTTC. The V and J genes are TRBV28 and TRBJ1-2; TRBD1 matches 10 bases. The CDR3 runs to 14 residues. The V segment lost 6 bases and the J segment 5 bases; nucleotides outside the gene matches: 6. Germline CDR1 MDHEN, CDR2 SYDVKM.

The chain couples TRBV27 to TRBJ1-1, with TRBD1 matching over 9 bases. J lost 3 bases, V lost 3 bases, and 5 bases had no gene match. Germline CDR1 and CDR2: MNHEY and SMNVEV (reference sequence). The CDR3 covers 15 residues. CDR3 coding DNA: TGTGCCAGCAGTTTGTTCGGACAGGGGTACACTGAAGCTTTCTTT. The encoded protein is CASSLFGQGYTEAFF.

This chain connects TRBV18 to TRBJ1-4; D is unclear. V was shortened by 5 bases and J by 8 bases, with 12 bases between the two germline ends. The germline CDR1 and CDR2 sequences are KGHSH and LQKENI. The CDR3 runs to 13 residues. CDR3 sequence (DNA): TGTGCCAGCTCAGTGGACGGGCGGGAAAAACTGTTTTTT. It specifies CASSVDGREKLFF. The whole variable domain, filled in from reference TRBV18 and TRBJ1-4, reads NAGVMQNPRHLVRRRGQEARLRCSPMKGHSHVYWYRQLPEEGLKFMVYLQKENIIDESGMPKERFSAEFPKEGPSILRIQQVVRGDSAAYFCASSVDGREKLFFGSGTQLSVL.

The chain links TRBV2 to TRBJ2-3; D remains ambiguous. There are 15 residues in the CDR3. Germline V gives CDR1 SNHLY, CDR2 FYNNEI. V lost 6 bases to trimming and J lost 3 bases, with 16 bases between them. The CDR3 nucleotides are TGTGCCAGCAGAGGCGGAAGGAGTGGGACAGATACGCAGTATTTT. As protein: CASRGGRSGTDTQYF.

The V and J genes are TRBV2 and TRBJ2-5; unclear D gene. CDR1 and CDR2 (germline): SNHLY, FYNNEI. Trimming pared 1 base from V and 4 bases from J, leaving 4 bases between. CDR3 length: 12 amino acids. The CDR3 DNA follows: TGTGCCAGCAGTGAAGAGGGAGAGACCCAGTACTTC. It is translated as CASSEEGETQYF.